This is a list of T cell receptor beta chains from one sample in a study of response to subunit inactivated influenza vaccine. TCRdb independently ran MiXCR on the RT-PCR reads; one entry per CDR3 protein. This table holds about 780,000 distinct CDR3 sequences, around 20% found once. Sequenced material: PBMCs from blood, taken less than 6 days after vaccination. These receptors were obtained from a middle-aged man who received an inactivated influenza vaccine. The conserved cysteine and the conserved F or W are not part of the CDR3 here. A D gene is named only where the DNA matches it firmly.

TRBV20-1	TRBJ1-1	-	SARDLPEGVNTEAF
TRBV20-1	TRBJ1-1	-	SANSRSMNTEAF
TRBV7-2	TRBJ2-7	-	ASSLRSEQY
TRBV28	TRBJ1-1	TRBD1	ASSLNGQGRPEAF
TRBV4-2	TRBJ2-5	TRBD1	ASSLATNRGKETQY
TRBV11-2	TRBJ2-5	TRBD2	ASSFSGVQETQY
TRBV4-3	TRBJ2-5	-	ASSQGWPGSETQY
TRBV6-2/TRBV6-3	TRBJ2-5	-	ACRRDIQETQY
TRBV5-1	TRBJ2-1	-	ASSPRQGINEQF
TRBV5-1	TRBJ1-4	-	ASSANIPTNEKLF
TRBV6-1	TRBJ1-2	-	ASTPRGDRHYGYT
TRBV10-3	TRBJ2-5	-	AIRSQETQY
TRBV29-1	TRBJ2-7	TRBD1	SVATGVGSYEQY
TRBV5-4	TRBJ2-7	TRBD2	ASSFPAGGNEQY
TRBV11-2	TRBJ1-2	-	ASSLTPGQRYGYT
TRBV7-8	TRBJ1-6	-	ASSPGRGGDSPLH
TRBV4-1	TRBJ2-1	TRBD1	ASSRRQGVGDNEQF
TRBV3-1	TRBJ2-1	-	ASTLGPEQF
TRBV7-2	TRBJ1-2	TRBD1	ASTSRRNDRGGGYT
TRBV20-1	TRBJ2-5	-	SARDLIHHQETQY
TRBV27	TRBJ2-1	TRBD2	ASKKYSGGANEQF
TRBV4-2	TRBJ2-3	-	ASSQEDLSRNTQY
TRBV4-3	TRBJ2-3	TRBD2	ASSPTPLSSGSLLDTQY
TRBV29-1	TRBJ1-1	-	SVDIHGVDTEAF
TRBV9	TRBJ2-1	-	ASSAWTGENEQF
TRBV27	TRBJ2-3	-	ASSSSWDTQY
TRBV6-2/TRBV6-3	TRBJ1-1	-	ASSYLTATEAF
TRBV5-1	TRBJ1-1	-	ASSLGGRGLVAEAF
TRBV29-1	TRBJ2-3	TRBD2	SVEDRGGGTDTQY
TRBV6-5	TRBJ1-1	-	ASSYSTGFVEAF
TRBV28	TRBJ2-2	TRBD1	ASSLSGGSNTGELF
TRBV5-1	TRBJ2-3	TRBD2	ASSLAGPSTDTQY
TRBV11-2	TRBJ2-4	-	ASSFGTTKNIQY